Listed here is a single TCR beta chain. Sequencing was performed with immunoSEQ multiplex PCR; in TCRdb, only in-frame clones are kept and a portion is missing. The table lists fewer than 250,000 clones, 70% to 85% of them singletons, with about an eighth in the top ten. The CDR3 extends over 15 amino acids. Trimming left V 2 bases short and J 4 bases short, with 15 bases between. The germline V gene has CDR1 GTSNPN and CDR2 SVGIG (reference sequence). This specimen comes from a study of blood T cell repertoires in COVID-19. The sequenced sample consisted of peripheral blood. V gene TRBV30 combines with J gene TRBJ1-3, with a possible D match to TRBD1 (5 bases). This clonotype originated in a woman aged 45-59 years with acute or convalescent COVID-19. CDR3 in amino acids: CAWSPSGGRGNTIYF. CDR3 nucleotide sequence: TGTGCCTGGAGTCCGTCGGGGGGAAGAGGAAACACCATATATTTT.